This TCR beta chain is drawn from a study of neurological immune-mediated disorders. Each CDR3 protein is one row after TCRdb ran MiXCR on the 5' RACE reads. The sample shows approximately 41,000 distinct CDR3 sequences, about 14% of them seen only once. This clonotype was seen many times. The T cells used for sorted libraries numbered about a million, either CD4+ or CD8+. The germline gives CDR1 SGHDT, CDR2 YYEEEE. The CDR3 consists of 13 residues. The ends lost 5 bases at V and 6 bases at J; junction bases unmatched: 4. This receptor was taken from an older woman with HTLV-1-associated myelopathy (HAM/TSP). Sequencing used CD4+ T cells from blood. The V gene is TRBV5-6, the J gene TRBJ2-7; 11 nucleotides agree with TRBD2. The chain's CDR3 is CASRGLAAGEQYF. The CDR3 region has the DNA TGTGCCAGCAGGGGACTAGCGGCGGGCGAGCAGTACTTC.